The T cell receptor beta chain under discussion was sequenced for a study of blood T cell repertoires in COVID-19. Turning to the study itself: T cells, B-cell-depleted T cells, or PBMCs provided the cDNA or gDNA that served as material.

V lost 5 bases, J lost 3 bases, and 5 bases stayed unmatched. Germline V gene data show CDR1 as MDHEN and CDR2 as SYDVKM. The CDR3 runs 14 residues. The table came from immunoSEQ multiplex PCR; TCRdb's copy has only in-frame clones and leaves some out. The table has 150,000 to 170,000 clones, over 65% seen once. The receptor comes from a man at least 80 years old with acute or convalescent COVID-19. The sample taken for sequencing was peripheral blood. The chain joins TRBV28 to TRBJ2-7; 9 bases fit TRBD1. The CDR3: CASSLADRGYEQYV. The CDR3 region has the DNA TGTGCCAGCAGTCTAGCGGACAGGGGCTACGAGCAGTACGTC.